The next 15 T cell receptor beta chains were all read from a single sample in a study of T-cell memory formation after mild COVID-19. A single record per CDR3 protein comes from TCRdb applying MiXCR to the 5' RACE reads. The data show about 350,000 distinct CDR3 sequences, roughly an eighth seen once. Sequences were obtained from PBMCs or a T cell subset sorted from them (not recorded which). Receptors originate from a man aged 18 to 30 who had mild COVID-19 (a few samples of this study predate the infection). Cell type and time point are not known.

This clonotype showed up just a few times. V and J are TRBV30 and TRBJ1-4, with unresolved D. Trimming cost V 5 bases and J 7 bases, with 17 bases left between them. Germline V gene lookup returns CDR1 GTSNPN and CDR2 SVGIG (reference sequence). The length of the CDR3 is 14 residues. This chain's CDR3 is CAWGRHQGREKLFF. The CDR3 DNA reads as TGTGCCTGGGGGAGACACCAAGGGCGTGAAAAACTGTTTTTT.

This clonotype was counted between two and nine times. V gene TRBV7-2 combines with J gene TRBJ1-4; D is ambiguous. CDR1 SGHTA and CDR2 FQGNSA come from the germline V gene. V lost 0 bases and J 0 bases, leaving 8 bases between the germline ends. The CDR3 loop spans 16 amino acids. CDR3 amino acids: CASSLATYATNEKLFF. In nucleotides, the CDR3 is TGTGCCAGCAGCTTAGCCACCTACGCAACTAATGAAAAACTGTTTTTT.

The chain is built from TRBV27 and TRBJ1-1; D perhaps matches TRBD1 (5 bases). The CDR3 covers 14 residues. V lost 7 bases, J lost 4 bases, and 16 bases lay in between. Germline values: CDR1 MNHEY, CDR2 SMNVEV (reference sequence). The CDR3: CASIKNPGGTEAFF. The CDR3 DNA sequence: TGTGCCAGCATCAAAAACCCTGGGGGCACTGAAGCTTTCTTT.

This clonotype was found many times. The chain has TRBV7-3 and TRBJ2-3; TRBD2 matches 12 bases. V trimming: 6 bases; J trimming: 5 bases; junction bases outside the gene matches: 9. CDR3 length equals 16 residues. Germline CDR1 reads SGHTA; CDR2 reads FQGTGA. CDR3: CASSPLAGGPGDTQYF. As DNA, the CDR3 is TGTGCCAGCAGTCCCCTAGCGGGGGGGCCGGGAGATACGCAGTATTTT.

This clonotype was detected ten times or more. V gene TRBV25-1 combines with J gene TRBJ2-1; D not resolved. CDR1 is MGHDK and CDR2 is SYGVNS in the germline V gene. The CDR3 contains 16 residues. Trimming stripped 5 bases from V and 6 bases from J, with 20 bases between. The chain's CDR3 is CASSHPPGHPTNEQFF. DNA for the CDR3: TGTGCCAGCAGTCACCCCCCTGGGCACCCCACCAATGAGCAGTTCTTC.

The genes are TRBV20-1 and TRBJ2-2; D possibly corresponds to TRBD2 (7 bases). Germline lookup yields CDR1 DFQATT and CDR2 SNEGSKA (reference sequence). Between the trimmed V and J ends, which lost 7 bases and 6 bases, there was a span of 15 bases. The CDR3 consists of 13 residues. This chain's CDR3 is CSVGRGGSGELFF. In DNA form, the CDR3 reads TGCAGTGTCGGCAGGGGAGGGTCCGGGGAGCTGTTTTTT.

The J gene is TRBJ1-5, the V gene TRBV9; tentatively, D is TRBD1 (5 bases). The CDR3 is made up of 15 amino acids. The V gene lost 4 bases and the J gene lost 3 bases, with 14 bases spanning the gap. CDR1 SGDLS and CDR2 YYNGEE come from the germline V gene. CDR3 in amino acids: CASSSRGGYNQPQHF. For the CDR3, the DNA is TGTGCCAGCAGCTCGAGGGGAGGGTACAATCAGCCCCAGCATTTT.

In its sample, this clonotype was seen a few times. V and J are TRBV2 and TRBJ2-5; 7 nucleotides match TRBD2. Germline V gene sequence: CDR1 SNHLY, CDR2 FYNNEI. The junction had 5 bases not matched to a gene; V was cut back by 9 bases and J by 1 base. The CDR3 loop spans 13 amino acids. The CDR3 sequence: CASTGTIQETQYF. As DNA, the CDR3 is TGTGCCAGTACCGGGACTATCCAAGAGACCCAGTACTTC.

This clonotype was found many times. V and J are TRBV6-1 and TRBJ1-1; D unclear. V gave up 6 bases and J gave up 8 bases, with 10 bases separating them. Per the germline V gene, CDR1 is MNHNS and CDR2 is SASEGT. CDR3 length: 11 residues. The CDR3 coding sequence is TGTGCCAGCAGCATGGGCCCAGAAGCTTTCTTT. Translating it yields CASSMGPEAFF.

The V gene is TRBV2, the J gene TRBJ2-1; D gene ambiguous. CDR3 length equals 14 residues. The ends were cut back, 2 bases at V and 7 bases at J, with 12 bases in the middle. CDR1 and CDR2 from the germline V gene are SNHLY and FYNNEI. The CDR3 loop reads CASSELKGTNEQFF. The CDR3 DNA follows: TGTGCCAGCAGTGAATTAAAGGGAACAAATGAGCAGTTCTTC.

This clonotype was counted at least ten times. V is TRBV10-3 and J is TRBJ2-2; weak D call: TRBD1 (7 bases). Per germline, CDR1 ENHRY and CDR2 SYGVKD. The CDR3 runs 16 residues. Trimming took 7 bases from V and 0 from J, leaving 15 bases between them. DNA for the CDR3: TGTGCCATCACCGCGGGGACAGATACGAACACCGGGGAGCTGTTTTTT. It specifies CAITAGTDTNTGELFF.

The chain recombines TRBV7-3 with TRBJ2-3; weak D call: TRBD2 (7 bases). This CDR3 is 16 amino acids long. The germline V gene encodes CDR1 SGHTA and CDR2 FQGTGA. Trimming cost V 5 bases and J 4 bases, with 19 bases left between them. The DNA of the CDR3 is TGTGCCAGCAGCCCCTGGTCGGGGGGCCGCGCAGATACGCAGTATTTT. The encoded protein is CASSPWSGGRADTQYF.

V and J are TRBV15 and TRBJ2-3, with D possibly matching TRBD1 (7 bases). The CDR3 is 14 residues long. The V end was cut by 8 bases, the J end by 5 bases, with 17 bases between. Germline V gene data show CDR1 as LNHNV and CDR2 as YYDKDF (reference sequence). CDR3 DNA: TGTGCCACCTCGGGGGAACAGGGGAAAGATACGCAGTATTTT. This encodes CATSGEQGKDTQYF. The variable domain in full, completed from reference TRBV15 and TRBJ2-3, reads DAMVIQNPRYQVTQFGKPVTLSCSQTLNHNVMYWYQQKSSQAPKLLFHYYDKDFNNEADTPDNFQSRRPNTSFCFLDIRSPGLGDTAMYLCATSGEQGKDTQYFGPGTRLTVL.

Details on this clonotype: This may arise from a read error, as a much more abundant clone is one base away. The chain recombines TRBV6-6 with TRBJ2-7, with D maybe TRBD2 (5 bases). The germline V gene has CDR1 MNHNY and CDR2 SVGAGI (reference sequence). This CDR3 comprises 17 residues. DNA of the CDR3: TGTGCCAGCAGTAGTCACGCCGGACTTACCTCTTCCTACGAGAAGTACTTC. This encodes CASSSHAGLTSSYEKYF.

This clonotype turned up a few times. The V call is TRBV14, the J call TRBJ1-2; maybe TRBD1 (5 bases). V was clipped by 1 base and J by 8 bases, with 17 bases between them. CDR3 length: 15 amino acids. Germline V lookup: CDR1 SGHDN, CDR2 FVKESK. This CDR3 is CASSQVGTLSGGYTF. The CDR3 nucleotides are TGTGCCAGCAGCCAAGTTGGGACGCTATCGGGCGGCTACACCTTC.